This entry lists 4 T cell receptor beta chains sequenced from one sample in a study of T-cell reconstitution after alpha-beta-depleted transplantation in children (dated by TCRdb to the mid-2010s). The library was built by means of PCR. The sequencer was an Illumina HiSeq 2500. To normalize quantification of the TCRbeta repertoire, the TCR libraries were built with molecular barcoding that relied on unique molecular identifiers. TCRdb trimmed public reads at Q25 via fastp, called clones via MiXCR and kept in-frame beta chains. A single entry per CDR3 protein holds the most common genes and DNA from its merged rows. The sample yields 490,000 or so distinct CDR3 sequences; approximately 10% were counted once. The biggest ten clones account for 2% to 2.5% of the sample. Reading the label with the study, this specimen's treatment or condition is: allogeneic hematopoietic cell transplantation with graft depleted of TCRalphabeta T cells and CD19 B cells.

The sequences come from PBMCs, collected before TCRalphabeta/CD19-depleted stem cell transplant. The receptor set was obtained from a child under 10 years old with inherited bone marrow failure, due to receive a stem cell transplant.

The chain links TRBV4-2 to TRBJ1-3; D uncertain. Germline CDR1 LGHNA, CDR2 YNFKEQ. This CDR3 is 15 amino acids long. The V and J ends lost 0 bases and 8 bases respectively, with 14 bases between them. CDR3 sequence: CASSQEFSLTDTIYF. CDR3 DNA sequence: TGTGCCAGCAGCCAAGAGTTCAGCTTAACTGACACCATATATTTT.

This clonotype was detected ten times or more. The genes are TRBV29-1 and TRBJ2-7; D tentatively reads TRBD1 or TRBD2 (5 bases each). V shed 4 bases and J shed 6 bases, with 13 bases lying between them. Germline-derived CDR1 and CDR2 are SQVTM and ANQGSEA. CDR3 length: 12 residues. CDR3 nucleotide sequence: TGCAGCGTTGTGAGGGGCCCCCGCGAGCAGTACTTC. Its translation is CSVVRGPREQYF.

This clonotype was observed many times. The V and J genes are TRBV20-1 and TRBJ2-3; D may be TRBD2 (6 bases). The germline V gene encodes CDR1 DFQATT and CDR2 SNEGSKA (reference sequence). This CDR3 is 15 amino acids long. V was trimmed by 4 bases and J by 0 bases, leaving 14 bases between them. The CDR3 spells CSATKSSVSTDTQYF. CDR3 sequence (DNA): TGCAGTGCTACAAAATCTAGCGTTAGCACAGATACGCAGTATTTT.

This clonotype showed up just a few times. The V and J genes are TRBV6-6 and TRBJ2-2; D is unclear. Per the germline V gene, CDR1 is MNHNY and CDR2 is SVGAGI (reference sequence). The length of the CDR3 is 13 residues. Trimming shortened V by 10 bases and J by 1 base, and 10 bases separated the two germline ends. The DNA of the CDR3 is TGTGCCACACGGTGGAGGAACACCGGGGAGCTGTTTTTT. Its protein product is CATRWRNTGELFF.